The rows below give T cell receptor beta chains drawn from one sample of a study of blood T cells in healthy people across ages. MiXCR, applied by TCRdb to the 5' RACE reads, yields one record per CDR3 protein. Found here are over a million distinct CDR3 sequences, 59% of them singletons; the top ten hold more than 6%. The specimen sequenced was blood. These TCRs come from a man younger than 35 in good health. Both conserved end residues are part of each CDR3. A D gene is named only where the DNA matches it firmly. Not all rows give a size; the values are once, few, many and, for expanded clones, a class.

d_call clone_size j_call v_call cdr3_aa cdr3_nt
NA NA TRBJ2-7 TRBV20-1 CSAEGTVYEQYF TGCAGTGCTGAAGGGACGGTCTACGAGCAGTACTTC
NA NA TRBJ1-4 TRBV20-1 CSAISNQGLWEKLFF TGCAGTGCTATCTCAAACCAGGGGCTCTGGGAAAAACTGTTTTTT
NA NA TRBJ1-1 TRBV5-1 CASSVTDLNTEAFF TGCGCCAGCAGCGTGACAGATTTGAACACTGAAGCTTTCTTT
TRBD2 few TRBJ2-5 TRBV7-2 CASSWGLGREETQYF TGTGCCAGCAGCTGGGGACTAGGGAGGGAAGAGACCCAGTACTTC
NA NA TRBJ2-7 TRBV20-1 CSASVLTNYEQYF TGCAGTGCTTCCGTCCTGACGAACTACGAGCAGTACTTC
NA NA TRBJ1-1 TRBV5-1 CASSLDRVETEAFF TGCGCCAGCAGCTTGGACCGGGTGGAGACTGAAGCTTTCTTT
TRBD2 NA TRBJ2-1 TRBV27 CASSLMSSGAHNEQFF TGTGCCAGCAGTTTAATGTCTAGCGGGGCACACAATGAGCAGTTCTTC
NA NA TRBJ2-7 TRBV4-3 CASSQDFRGTYEQYF TGCGCCAGCAGCCAAGATTTCCGTGGGACATACGAGCAGTACTTC
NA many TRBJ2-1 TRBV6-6 CASSIEDWSSYNEQFF TGTGCCAGCAGTATAGAAGACTGGAGCTCCTACAATGAGCAGTTCTTC
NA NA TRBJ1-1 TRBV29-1 CSVPRFGGAFF TGCAGCGTTCCCAGGTTTGGGGGAGCTTTCTTT